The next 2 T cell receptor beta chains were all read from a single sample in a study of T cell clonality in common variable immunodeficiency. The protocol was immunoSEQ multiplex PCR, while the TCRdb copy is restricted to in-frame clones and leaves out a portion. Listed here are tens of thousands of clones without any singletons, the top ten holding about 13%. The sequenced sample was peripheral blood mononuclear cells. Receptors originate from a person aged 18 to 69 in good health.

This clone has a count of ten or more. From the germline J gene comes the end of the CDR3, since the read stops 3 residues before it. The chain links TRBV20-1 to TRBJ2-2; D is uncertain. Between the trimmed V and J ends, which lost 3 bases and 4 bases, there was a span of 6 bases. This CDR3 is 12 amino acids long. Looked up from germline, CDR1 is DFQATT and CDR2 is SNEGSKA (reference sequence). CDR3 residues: CSASTFTGELFF. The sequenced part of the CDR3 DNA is TGCAGTGCTAGTACTTTCACCGGGGAG.

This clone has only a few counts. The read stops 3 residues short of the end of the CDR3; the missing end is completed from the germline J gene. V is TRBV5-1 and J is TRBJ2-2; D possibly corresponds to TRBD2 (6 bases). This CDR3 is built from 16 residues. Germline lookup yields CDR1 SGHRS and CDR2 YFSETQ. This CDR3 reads CASSPGPQSTGEKLFF. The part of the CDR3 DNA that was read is TGCGCCAGCAGCCCGGGACCCCAGAGCACGGGGGAAAAG.